This T cell receptor beta chain was identified in a study of T-cell reconstitution after alpha-beta-depleted transplantation in children. Germline CDR1 reads DFQATT; CDR2 reads SNEGSKA (reference sequence). The ends lost 3 bases at V and 7 bases at J; junction bases unmatched: 7. This CDR3 region has 16 residues. For TCRbeta, the library was prepared with unique molecular identifiers. TCRdb used MiXCR to reprocess the PCR reads, holding one entry per CDR3 protein. This table has almost 500,000 distinct CDR3 sequences, more than 9% appearing once. This clonotype came up a few times. Its cognate antigen is unknown. Study results and limitations: Among T cells one year after transplant, newly produced cells accounted for most counts and diversity. In patients about two months after transplant, alpha-beta T cells reportedly arose from several hundred expanded graft clones.

Here the sequenced sample was PBMCs, taken before TCRalphabeta/CD19-depleted stem cell transplant. This clonotype originated in a child younger than 10 with inherited bone marrow failure, due to receive a stem cell transplant. The J gene is TRBJ2-2, the V gene TRBV20-1, with 14 bases fitting TRBD2. The CDR3 DNA reads TGCAGTGCTAGCGGACTAGCGGGAGGTCGCGACGGGGAGCTGTTTTTT. This encodes CSASGLAGGRDGELFF.